Shown below are 4 T cell receptor beta chains from a single sample sequenced in a study of glioma-infiltrating T cells. Amplification of TCR alpha and beta CDR3 regions from RNA used iRepertoire nested multiplex PCR. Using its own MiXCR run on the multiplex PCR reads, TCRdb lists one record per CDR3 protein. The data show more than 85,000 distinct CDR3 sequences, less than 30% seen once. Material for sequencing was glioma tissue, nonneoplastic brain tissue, or PBMCs (not recorded which). Every receptor here comes from a human donor with low-grade glioma or glioblastoma, undergoing nonglioma brain surgery, or in good health (not recorded which).

In regard to this clonotype: Possible read error: a much larger clone is one base away. The J gene is TRBJ2-3, the V gene TRBV7-9; D not resolved. Germline V gene lookup returns CDR1 SEHNR and CDR2 FQNEAQ (reference sequence). The CDR3 is 11 amino acids. The CDR3 spells CASILADTQYF. CDR3 DNA: TGTGCCAGCATCTTAGCAGATACGCAGTATTTT.

This sequence joins TRBV5-6 and TRBJ1-6, with D perhaps matching TRBD1 (5 bases). Trimming removed 4 bases at V and 9 bases at J, with 14 bases between. CDR1 is SGHDT, CDR2 YYEEEE, per germline. There are 14 residues in the CDR3. CDR3 sequence reads: CASSPGTNGSPLHF. The DNA of the CDR3 is TGTGCCAGCAGCCCGGGGACCAACGGTTCACCCCTCCACTTT.

Note on this clonotype: A much bigger clone sits one base away, suggesting this may be a read error. The gene calls are TRBV12-3 or TRBV12-4 and TRBJ2-7; unclear D gene. Trimming left V 5 bases short and J 7 bases short, with 15 bases between. CDR3 length equals 13 residues. CDR3: CASSLLPIGEQYF. CDR3 DNA sequence: TGTGCCAGCAGTCTCCTTCCTATTGGGGAGCAGTACTTC.

CDR3 in DNA: TGCATCGTCCTTCCGGGGGGGACGGATGAGCAGTTCTTC. Protein: CIVLPGGTDEQFF. This chain links TRBV29-1 with TRBJ2-1; 8 bases are a match to TRBD2. The CDR3 runs 13 residues. Per germline, CDR1 SQVTM and CDR2 ANQGSEA.